Listed here are 27 T cell receptor beta chains from one sample, sequenced in a study of T-cell memory formation after mild COVID-19. TCRdb re-analysed the 5' RACE reads in MiXCR, keeping a single row per CDR3 protein. This table holds over 450,000 distinct CDR3 sequences, roughly 20% found once. Sequenced sample: PBMCs or a T cell subset sorted from them (not recorded which). These receptors came from an adult woman who had mild COVID-19 (a few samples of this study predate the infection). Cell type and time point are not known.

The chain joins TRBV24-1 to TRBJ1-2; 11 positions agree with TRBD1. CDR1 and CDR2 from the germline V gene are KGHDR and SFDVKD. With 4 bases clipped from V and 2 bases from J, the junction kept 5 bases outside the gene matches. The CDR3 has 16 residues. The DNA of the CDR3 is TGTGCCACCAGTGACCGACGGACAGGGGGCAACTATGGCTACACCTTC. This translates into CATSDRRTGGNYGYTF.

There are a few counts of this clonotype. The chain combines TRBV5-1 with TRBJ2-1; perhaps D is TRBD1 or TRBD2 (5 bases each). V lost 4 bases, J lost 2 bases, and 13 bases lay in between. CDR1 is SGHRS and CDR2 is YFSETQ in the germline V gene. The CDR3 sequence is 15 residues long. CDR3 amino acids: CASSPGMGAYNEQFF. DNA for the CDR3: TGCGCCAGCAGCCCAGGAATGGGGGCCTACAATGAGCAGTTCTTC.

This chain uses TRBV9 with TRBJ1-2; 9 nucleotides match TRBD1. This CDR3 has 14 residues. Germline CDR1 and CDR2: SGDLS and YYNGEE. V was clipped by 3 bases and J by 4 bases; unmatched bases: 4. CDR3 nucleotides: TGTGCCAGCAGCGCGGACAGGGGAGTCTATGGCTACACCTTC. Translated, it gives CASSADRGVYGYTF.

The table lists this clonotype with many counts. This chain uses TRBV5-5 with TRBJ2-1; D call uncertain. There are 13 residues in the CDR3. Germline-derived CDR1 and CDR2 are SGHKS and YYEKEE (reference sequence). V was pared by 0 bases and J by 5 bases, with 6 bases between. The CDR3 is CASSLGPDNEQFF. CDR3 nucleotide sequence: TGTGCCAGCAGCTTGGGACCGGACAATGAGCAGTTCTTC.

This chain uses TRBV6-5 with TRBJ1-1, with D unclear. The germline CDR1 and CDR2 sequences are MNHEY and SVGAGI. V was clipped by 5 bases and J by 4 bases, with 14 bases between them. The CDR3 consists of 14 residues. Here the CDR3 DNA reads TGTGCCAGCAGTCTCACCAGGCGGTCCACTGAAGCTTTCTTT. Protein product: CASSLTRRSTEAFF.

CDR3 nucleotide sequence: TGTGCCAGCAGCCAATTGCCTGTAGTCACCTTC. Its protein is CASSQLPVVTF. The chain employs TRBV3-1 and TRBJ1-2, with D unresolved. The CDR3 extends over 11 amino acids. The V end lost 2 bases, the J end lost 13 bases, and 11 bases lay between the germline ends. The germline V gene encodes CDR1 LGHDT and CDR2 YNNKEL (reference sequence). Using reference TRBV3-1 and TRBJ1-2 for the parts outside the CDR3, the full variable domain is DTAVSQTPKYLVTQMGNDKSIKCEQNLGHDTMYWYKQDSKKFLKIMFSYNNKELIINETVPNRFSPKSPDKAHLNLHINSLELGDSAVYFCASSQLPVVTFGSGTRLTVV.

CDR3 coding DNA: TGCGCCAGCAGCACCTCTGGGGGGAGCTCCTACGAGCAGTACTTC. This sequence encodes CASSTSGGSSYEQYF. The chain recombines TRBV5-1 with TRBJ2-7; D is perhaps TRBD2 (6 bases). V was shortened by 4 bases and J by 0 bases, with 14 bases between the two germline ends. The CDR3 is 15 amino acids. Germline V gene sequence: CDR1 SGHRS, CDR2 YFSETQ. Full variable domain (remainder filled in from reference TRBV5-1 and TRBJ2-7): KAGVTQTPRYLIKTRGQQVTLSCSPISGHRSVSWYQQTPGQGLQFLFEYFSETQRNKGNFPGRFSGRQFSNSRSEMNVSTLELGDSALYLCASSTSGGSSYEQYFGPGTRLTVT.

J is TRBJ2-1 and V is TRBV12-3 or TRBV12-4; 14 bases map to TRBD2. V lost 4 bases, J lost 0 bases, and 14 bases stayed unmatched. The CDR3 contains 21 residues. In DNA form, the CDR3 reads TGTGCCAGCAGTTCACCGCTCGGGACTAGCGGGAGTTCCAGCTCCTACAATGAGCAGTTCTTC. Protein product: CASSSPLGTSGSSSSYNEQFF.

This clonotype has only a few counts. As DNA, the CDR3 is TGTGCCAGCAGTTACTCGAGGGGTCCCGCTACTGGCTACACCTTC. Translating gives CASSYSRGPATGYTF. The genes are TRBV6-5 and TRBJ1-2; the D gene is possibly TRBD1 (5 bases). Germline assignment: CDR1 MNHEY and CDR2 SVGAGI. V dropped 0 bases and J dropped 7 bases, with 15 bases sitting between them. The CDR3 totals 15 residues.

The J gene is TRBJ2-1, the V gene TRBV20-1; D is perhaps TRBD1 (6 bases). Germline CDR1 DFQATT, CDR2 SNEGSKA (reference sequence). CDR3 size: 16 residues. V was shortened by 4 bases and J by 2 bases, with 18 bases between the two germline ends. CDR3 loop: CSATRTGLPPYNEQFF. The CDR3 DNA reads as TGCAGTGCTACGCGAACAGGGCTTCCTCCCTACAATGAGCAGTTCTTC.

The chain employs TRBV13 and TRBJ2-5; D possibly corresponds to TRBD1 (5 bases). The CDR3 has 12 amino acids. Trimming cost V 5 bases and J 5 bases, with 9 bases left between them. The germline V gene has CDR1 PRHDT and CDR2 FYEKMQ (reference sequence). CDR3 residues: CASSTAGETQYF. CDR3 in DNA: TGTGCCAGCAGCACTGCAGGGGAGACCCAGTACTTC.

This clonotype was seen a handful of times. The chain recombines TRBV7-9 with TRBJ1-2, with 9 bases aligning to TRBD1. The trim removed 2 bases at V and 1 base at J, leaving 8 bases unmatched. CDR1 is SEHNR and CDR2 is FQNEAQ in the germline V gene (reference sequence). The CDR3 has 17 residues. For the CDR3, the DNA is TGTGCCAGCAGCTTAAAGGGACAGGGAGCAATTAACTATGGCTACACCTTC. Translating it yields CASSLKGQGAINYGYTF.

The CDR3 DNA is TGTGCCATCAGTGAGCCGACAGGGTTCAATCAGCCCCAGCATTTT. Amino acids: CAISEPTGFNQPQHF. The chain combines TRBV10-3 with TRBJ1-5; TRBD1 agrees at 7 bases. This CDR3 spans 15 amino acids. Germline CDR1 and CDR2: ENHRY and SYGVKD. J lost 3 bases, V lost 2 bases, and 4 bases had no gene match.

The V and J genes are TRBV7-6 and TRBJ2-7; 8 nucleotides align to TRBD2. J gave up 2 bases and V 0 bases, and 6 bases lay outside the gene matches. CDR1 is SGHVS, CDR2 FNYEAQ, per germline. The CDR3 covers 16 residues. In DNA, the CDR3 is TGTGCCAGCAGCTTAGCTCAACTAGCGGCTACCTACGAGCAGTACTTC. This translates into CASSLAQLAATYEQYF.

This clonotype was seen many times. The chain uses TRBV5-1 and TRBJ1-2, with D hard to call. The CDR3 loop spans 13 amino acids. V lost 0 bases, J lost 2 bases, and 5 bases lay in between. Germline V gives CDR1 SGHRS, CDR2 YFSETQ. The CDR3 sequence is CASSLVGNYGYTF. CDR3 DNA sequence: TGCGCCAGCAGCTTGGTGGGAAACTATGGCTACACCTTC.

The rearrangement uses TRBV28 and TRBJ1-4; no firm D call. CDR3 length equals 11 residues. V lost 2 bases and J 6 bases, leaving 1 base between the germline ends. CDR1 and CDR2 (germline): MDHEN, SYDVKM. Here the CDR3 DNA reads TGTGCCAGCAGTTTACATGAAAAACTGTTTTTT. It translates to CASSLHEKLFF.

The V and J genes are TRBV20-1 and TRBJ2-7; a weak D match, TRBD2 (6 bases). The V gene's germline CDR1 is DFQATT and CDR2 SNEGSKA (reference sequence). The CDR3 sequence is 15 residues long. The germline V and J ends were trimmed by 0 bases and 3 bases, with 15 bases remaining between them. CDR3 amino acids: CSARDPRGIGYEQYF. CDR3 DNA sequence: TGCAGTGCTAGAGACCCTCGGGGGATTGGCTACGAGCAGTACTTC.

In its sample, this clonotype was seen a few times. The V gene is TRBV18, the J gene TRBJ2-1; 10 nucleotides agree with TRBD1. The J segment lost 9 bases and the V segment lost 2 bases, leaving 4 bases of the junction unmatched. In germline, CDR1 is KGHSH, CDR2 LQKENI. The CDR3 sequence is 14 residues long. The CDR3 sequence is CASSPGTGVFEQFF. The CDR3 DNA reads as TGTGCCAGCTCACCAGGGACAGGGGTTTTTGAGCAGTTCTTC.

The J gene is TRBJ2-1, the V gene TRBV7-9, with TRBD1 identical over 10 bases. Germline loops: CDR1 SEHNR, CDR2 FQNEAQ (reference sequence). The CDR3 consists of 15 residues. The ends lost 7 bases at V and 8 bases at J; junction bases unmatched: 11. The CDR3 spells CASTRDGQGVYEQFF. The CDR3 DNA is TGTGCCAGCACCCGAGACGGACAGGGGGTCTATGAGCAGTTCTTC. Supplemented by reference TRBV7-9 and TRBJ2-1, the full variable domain reads DTGVSQNPRHKITKRGQNVTFRCDPISEHNRLYWYRQTLGQGPEFLTYFQNEAQLEKSRLLSDRFSAERPKGSFSTLEIQRTEQGDSAMYLCASTRDGQGVYEQFFGPGTRLTVL.

The rearrangement links TRBV5-1 to TRBJ2-7; the match to TRBD1 covers 8 bases. The trim removed 4 bases at V and 3 bases at J, leaving 9 bases unmatched. The CDR3 is 15 amino acids. Per the germline V gene, CDR1 is SGHRS and CDR2 is YFSETQ. The CDR3 sequence: CASSVTGADYYEQYF. In DNA, the CDR3 is TGCGCCAGCAGCGTGACAGGGGCCGACTACTACGAGCAGTACTTC.

The gene calls are TRBV28 and TRBJ2-4; D not resolved. V was pared by 10 bases and J by 1 base, with 14 bases between. The CDR3 contains 14 residues. Germline lookup yields CDR1 MDHEN and CDR2 SYDVKM. The CDR3 region is CATHPSRAKNIQYF. In DNA form, the CDR3 reads TGTGCCACCCACCCCTCGCGGGCCAAAAACATTCAGTACTTC.

DNA for the CDR3: TGTGCCTGGAGTGCACCCTACACGAGCACCGGGGAGCTGTTTTTT. It codes for CAWSAPYTSTGELFF. The V gene is TRBV30, the J gene TRBJ2-2, with no clear D. CDR1 is GTSNPN and CDR2 is SVGIG in the germline V gene (reference sequence). The V gene lost 1 base and the J gene lost 4 bases, with 13 bases spanning the gap. CDR3 length: 15 residues.

This clonotype was detected a few times. The chain is built from TRBV6-5 and TRBJ2-2; D remains unclear. The CDR3 runs 15 residues. The V end was cut by 0 bases, the J end by 2 bases, with 7 bases between. Looked up from germline, CDR1 is MNHEY and CDR2 is SVGAGI. CDR3 DNA sequence: TGTGCCAGCAGTTACTCATCCGGAAACACCGGGGAGCTGTTTTTT. As protein: CASSYSSGNTGELFF.

Only a few counts were recorded for this clonotype. The rearrangement uses TRBV7-8 and TRBJ2-5; D ambiguous. This CDR3 is built from 13 residues. Germline CDR1 and CDR2: SGHVS and FQNEAQ. The germline V and J ends were trimmed by 9 bases and 2 bases, with 13 bases remaining between them. CDR3 coding DNA: TGTGCCAGTTTATTCGGCAGGCAAGAGACCCAGTACTTC. It translates to CASLFGRQETQYF.

The chain combines TRBV24-1 with TRBJ1-5, with 7 bases identical to TRBD1. The CDR3 spans 15 residues. Germline-derived CDR1 and CDR2 are KGHDR and SFDVKD. Trimming at V came to 5 bases and at J to 1 base, leaving 4 bases not matched to a gene. CDR3 nucleotides: TGTGCCACCAGTGGACAGGGTCACAGCAATCAGCCCCAGCATTTT. Residues: CATSGQGHSNQPQHF.

The chain combines TRBV20-1 with TRBJ2-1; no firm D call. The CDR3 is 15 amino acids. CDR1 DFQATT and CDR2 SNEGSKA come from the germline V gene (reference sequence). Trimming removed 5 bases at V and 3 bases at J, with 17 bases between. As DNA, the CDR3 is TGCAGTGCTTCGGGCCTTAAGACCCACTACAATGAGCAGTTCTTC. Residues: CSASGLKTHYNEQFF.

This clonotype was detected only a few times. The rearrangement joins TRBV5-5 to TRBJ1-1; D gene unclear. The CDR3 has 16 residues. V was shortened by 0 bases and J by 0 bases, with 12 bases between the two germline ends. CDR1 SGHKS and CDR2 YYEKEE come from the germline V gene (reference sequence). The CDR3 coding sequence is TGTGCCAGCAGCTTGGTTGGGTTAGGAGTGAACACTGAAGCTTTCTTT. As protein: CASSLVGLGVNTEAFF. Based on the CDR3 plus reference TRBV5-5 and TRBJ1-1, the full variable domain is DAGVTQSPTHLIKTRGQQVTLRCSPISGHKSVSWYQQVLGQGPQFIFQYYEKEERGRGNFPDRFSARQFPNYSSELNVNALLLGDSALYLCASSLVGLGVNTEAFFGQGTRLTVV.